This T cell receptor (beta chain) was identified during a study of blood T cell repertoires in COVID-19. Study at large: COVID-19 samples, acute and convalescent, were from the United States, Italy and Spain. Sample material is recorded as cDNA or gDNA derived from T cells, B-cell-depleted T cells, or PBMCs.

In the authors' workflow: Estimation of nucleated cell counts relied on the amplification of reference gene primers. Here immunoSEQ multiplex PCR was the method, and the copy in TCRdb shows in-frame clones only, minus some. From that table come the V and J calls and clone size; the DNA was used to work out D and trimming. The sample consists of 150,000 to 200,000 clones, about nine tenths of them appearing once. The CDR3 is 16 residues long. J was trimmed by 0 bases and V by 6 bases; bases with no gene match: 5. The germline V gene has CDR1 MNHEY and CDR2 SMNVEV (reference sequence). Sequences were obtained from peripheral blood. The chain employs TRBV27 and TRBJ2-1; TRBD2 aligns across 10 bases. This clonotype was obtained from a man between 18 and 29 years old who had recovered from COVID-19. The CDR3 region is CASSRGLAVSYNEQFF. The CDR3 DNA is TGTGCCAGCAGCCGTGGACTAGCGGTCTCCTACAATGAGCAGTTCTTC.